These 10 T cell receptor beta chains were sequenced from one sample in a study of blood T cell repertoires in COVID-19. Some clones are missing from TCRdb's copy, which holds only in-frame ones; the method was immunoSEQ multiplex PCR. The data show 380,000 or so clones, with 80% to 90% seen just once and 7% to 7.5% held by the top ten. The material sequenced was peripheral blood. The receptors stem from a woman aged 60-75 years with COVID-19, enrolled during active disease.

Note on this clone: The sample contains more than one DNA sequence encoding this CDR3. The chain combines TRBV5-1 with TRBJ1-2, with 10 bases that match TRBD1. Germline CDR1 reads SGHRS; CDR2 reads YFSETQ. Losses at the gene ends were 0 bases for V and 8 bases for J; bases not matched to a gene: 4. The CDR3 is made up of 14 amino acids. The CDR3 protein is CASSLGQGAEGYTF. Written as DNA, the CDR3 is TGCGCCAGCAGCTTGGGACAGGGGGCCGAAGGCTACACCTTC. The full variable domain, with the rest looked up from reference TRBV5-1 and TRBJ1-2, is KAGVTQTPRYLIKTRGQQVTLSCSPISGHRSVSWYQQTPGQGLQFLFEYFSETQRNKGNFPGRFSGRQFSNSRSEMNVSTLELGDSALYLCASSLGQGAEGYTFGSGTRLTVV.

The chain is built from TRBV6-2 or TRBV6-3 and TRBJ1-2, with D hard to call. CDR1 is MNHEY and CDR2 is SVGEGT in the germline V gene. Trimming took 4 bases from V and 3 from J, leaving 15 bases between them. This CDR3 region has 15 residues. The CDR3 loop reads CASSSPFQAHYGYTF. In DNA, the CDR3 is TGTGCCAGCAGTTCCCCCTTCCAGGCGCACTATGGCTACACCTTC.

There are a few counts of this clone. The J gene is TRBJ1-4, the V gene TRBV5-1, with a tentative D call TRBD1 (6 bases). The germline V gene encodes CDR1 SGHRS and CDR2 YFSETQ. V gave up 6 bases and J gave up 5 bases, with 11 bases separating them. The CDR3 spans 13 residues. The CDR3, as DNA: TGCGCCAGCAATGAAGGGGGAAATGAAAAACTGTTTTTT. Protein product: CASNEGGNEKLFF.

The V call is TRBV30, the J call TRBJ2-7; D is undetermined. This CDR3 region has 11 residues. CDR1 GTSNPN and CDR2 SVGIG come from the germline V gene (reference sequence). Trimming pared 5 bases from V and 5 bases from J, leaving 10 bases between. The CDR3 DNA is TGTGCCTGGGGGCGAGGAAACGAGCAGTACTTC. Protein: CAWGRGNEQYF.

The rearrangement joins TRBV14 to TRBJ2-1, with TRBD2 matching 7 bases. The CDR3 length is 18 residues. J gave up 5 bases and V 3 bases, and 16 bases lay outside the gene matches. Germline V lookup: CDR1 SGHDN, CDR2 FVKESK. The CDR3 nucleotides read TGTGCCAGCAGCCAGGCGCTTTGGGGACTATCGATCCACAATGAGCAGTTCTTC. Protein product: CASSQALWGLSIHNEQFF.

This clone occurred a few times. This CDR3 is also generated by other DNA sequences in the sample. The V gene is TRBV5-1, the J gene TRBJ2-1; TRBD2 agrees at 7 bases. Germline CDR1 is SGHRS and CDR2 is YFSETQ. This CDR3 is built from 15 residues. V shed 4 bases and J 1 base; nucleotides not matched to a gene: 5. In nucleotides, the CDR3 is TGCGCCAGCAGCCTGTCGGGGGGTTCCTACAATGAGCAGTTCTTC. Protein product: CASSLSGGSYNEQFF.

The CDR3 coding sequence is TGTGCCAGCATCCCAGATAACAGGGTAGAGACCCAGTACTTC. It translates to CASIPDNRVETQYF. V and J are TRBV7-3 and TRBJ2-5; D might be TRBD1 (6 bases). The ends were cut back, 7 bases at V and 4 bases at J, with 16 bases in the middle. The CDR3 runs 14 residues. Germline CDR1 SGHTA, CDR2 FQGTGA.

Written as DNA, the CDR3 is TGCGCCAGCAGCTCGGCCGACAGGGTCGAAGCTTTCTTT. Its translation: CASSSADRVEAFF. V and J are TRBV5-1 and TRBJ1-1; 7 positions agree with TRBD1. Germline values: CDR1 SGHRS, CDR2 YFSETQ. J lost 8 bases, V lost 3 bases, and 7 bases had no gene match. The CDR3 length is 13 residues.

V usage is TRBV5-1 and J usage is TRBJ1-5; D gene ambiguous. CDR3 length equals 15 residues. Germline CDR1 and CDR2: SGHRS and YFSETQ. V lost 0 bases to trimming and J lost 5 bases, with 12 bases between them. The chain's CDR3 is CASSLAPGGYQPQHF. CDR3 DNA sequence: TGCGCCAGCAGCTTGGCCCCCGGAGGGTATCAGCCCCAGCATTTT.

The CDR3 DNA sequence: TGCGCCAGCAGCCGGTTCCAGGGGGCGCCTAATGAAAAACTGTTTTTT. Amino acids: CASSRFQGAPNEKLFF. This chain uses TRBV4-1 with TRBJ1-4, with 8 nucleotides matching TRBD1. In germline, CDR1 is MGHRA, CDR2 YSYEKL. This CDR3 is 16 amino acids long. The trim removed 4 bases at V and 3 bases at J, leaving 7 bases unmatched.